This T cell receptor (beta chain) is from a study of blood T cell repertoires in COVID-19. Looking at the study overall: Sites in the United States, Italy and Spain provided acute and convalescent COVID-19 samples.

Researchers sorted participants into cohorts using their self-reported clinical history. Individuals in the exposed group had encountered a COVID-19 case within 2 weeks preceding study entry. As handled by the study authors: Scientists estimated how many nucleated cells there were by amplifying reference gene primers. TCRdb keeps only in-frame clones here, not all; method: immunoSEQ multiplex PCR. Clonal size and the V and J genes are those of that table, whereas D and trimming came from the DNA. The sample holds hundreds of thousands of clones, 85% seen once. Germline values: CDR1 MDHEN, CDR2 SYDVKM. Trimming cost V 9 bases and J 4 bases; bases outside gene matches: 13. The CDR3 has 17 amino acids.

This clonotype was obtained from a woman aged 25 to 39 who had been exposed to COVID-19. Material for sequencing was PBMCs or T cells enriched from blood (not recorded which). The chain has TRBV28 and TRBJ2-3; 13 bases match TRBD2. The CDR3 bases are TGTGCCAGGGTTAGAGGACTAGCGGGAGTGTGGGCAGATACGCAGTATTTT. It codes for CARVRGLAGVWADTQYF.